What follows is one T cell receptor beta chain and its context. Its antigen remains unknown. Amplification of TCR beta CDR3 regions was performed using RNA transcripts as template. A set of HTBI primers served as the primers for a first-round RT-PCR of the TCR CDR3. TCRdb independently ran MiXCR on the multiplex PCR reads; one entry per CDR3 protein. The sample yields more than 600,000 distinct CDR3 sequences, 16% seen once. This sample is drawn from a study of T cells in Graves' hyperthyroidism and ophthalmopathy. General observations from the study: Also found in blood were most expanded thyroid clonotypes above 0.001.

J was trimmed by 6 bases and V by 3 bases; bases with no gene match: 7. There are 15 residues in the CDR3. Germline-derived CDR1 and CDR2 are SGHNT and YYREEE (reference sequence). The material sequenced was blood. The sequence came from a man younger than 30 with Graves' hyperthyroidism. The V call is TRBV5-4, the J call TRBJ2-1, with TRBD2 matching 9 bases. CDR3 sequence (DNA): TGTGCCAGCAGCTCCCTAGCGGGACAATCCAATGAGCAGTTCTTC. This translates into CASSSLAGQSNEQFF.